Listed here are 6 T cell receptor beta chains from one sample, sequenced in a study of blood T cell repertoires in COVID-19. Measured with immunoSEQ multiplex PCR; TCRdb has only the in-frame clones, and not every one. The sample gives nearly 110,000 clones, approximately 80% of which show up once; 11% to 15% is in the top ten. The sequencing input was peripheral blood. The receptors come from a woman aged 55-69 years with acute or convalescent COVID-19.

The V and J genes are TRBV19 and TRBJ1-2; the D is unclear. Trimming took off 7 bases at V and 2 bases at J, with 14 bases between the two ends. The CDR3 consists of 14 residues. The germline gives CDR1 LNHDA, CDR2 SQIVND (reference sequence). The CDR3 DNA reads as TGTGCCAGTACCCCTCGGTCGGGGAACTATGGCTACACCTTC. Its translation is CASTPRSGNYGYTF.

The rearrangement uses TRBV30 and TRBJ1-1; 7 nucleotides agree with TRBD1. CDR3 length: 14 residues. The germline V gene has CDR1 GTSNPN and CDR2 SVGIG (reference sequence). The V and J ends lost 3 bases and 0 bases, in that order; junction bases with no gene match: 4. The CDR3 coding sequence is TGTGCCTGGAGACTACAGGGGATGAACACTGAAGCTTTCTTT. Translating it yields CAWRLQGMNTEAFF.

CDR3 DNA sequence: TGTGCCAGCTCACCACTCTTGGAGTCCTACGAGCAGTACTTC. Encoded protein: CASSPLLESYEQYF. This chain connects TRBV18 to TRBJ2-7, with unresolved D. The CDR3 is 14 residues long. V was clipped by 1 base and J by 1 base, with 8 bases between them. Germline CDR1 and CDR2: KGHSH and LQKENI.

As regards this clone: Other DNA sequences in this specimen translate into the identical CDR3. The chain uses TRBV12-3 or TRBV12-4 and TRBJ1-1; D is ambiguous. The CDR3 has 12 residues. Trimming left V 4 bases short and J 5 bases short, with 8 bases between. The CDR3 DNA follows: TGTGCCAGCAGTTGGGGAGGGACTGAAGCTTTCTTT. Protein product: CASSWGGTEAFF.

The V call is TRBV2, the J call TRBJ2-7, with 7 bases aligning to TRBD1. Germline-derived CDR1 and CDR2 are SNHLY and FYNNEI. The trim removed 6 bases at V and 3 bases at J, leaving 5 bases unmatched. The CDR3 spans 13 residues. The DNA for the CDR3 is TGTGCCAGCAGACATAGACAGGGCTACGAGCAGTACTTC. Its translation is CASRHRQGYEQYF.

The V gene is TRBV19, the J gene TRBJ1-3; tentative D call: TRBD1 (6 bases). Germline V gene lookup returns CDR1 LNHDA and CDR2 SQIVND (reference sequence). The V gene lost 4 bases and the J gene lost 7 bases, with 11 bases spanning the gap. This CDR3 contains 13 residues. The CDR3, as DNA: TGTGCCAGTAGTACGGGACATAGGAACACCATATATTTT. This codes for CASSTGHRNTIYF.